One sample yielded the 21 T cell receptor beta chains listed below, sequenced in a study of T cell responses to AZD1222 COVID-19 vaccine. Using immunoSEQ multiplex PCR, the repertoire was profiled, and TCRdb retains in-frame clones only, with some absent. The sample shows 100,000 to 150,000 clones, about 89% of them seen only once. Here the sequenced sample was peripheral blood, taken on day 0 of AZD1222 vaccination. Source of these receptors: an adult in good health.

With regard to this clone: The sample contains more than one DNA sequence encoding this CDR3. The chain joins TRBV5-1 to TRBJ1-5; 7 bases are a match to TRBD1. Germline V gives CDR1 SGHRS, CDR2 YFSETQ. The CDR3 totals 14 residues. V lost 2 bases to trimming and J lost 2 bases; unmatched junction nucleotides: 1. The CDR3 nucleotides read TGCGCCAGCAGCTTAACAGGGGGCAATCAGCCCCAGCATTTT. This sequence encodes CASSLTGGNQPQHF.

This chain links TRBV19 with TRBJ2-7, with 14 bases fitting TRBD2. V shed 5 bases, J shed 3 bases, and the junction held 3 bases outside the gene matches. Germline CDR1 reads LNHDA; CDR2 reads SQIVND (reference sequence). The CDR3 loop spans 15 amino acids. The CDR3 bases are TGTGCCAGTAGTTCGGGACTAGCGGGAGACTACGAGCAGTACTTC. Protein: CASSSGLAGDYEQYF.

Here the CDR3 reads CAISTQGASGANVLTF. The CDR3 nucleotides read TGTGCCATCAGTACACAGGGGGCGTCTGGGGCCAACGTCCTGACTTTC. The rearrangement joins TRBV10-3 to TRBJ2-6; TRBD1 matches 9 bases. This CDR3 spans 16 amino acids. V was pared by 5 bases and J by 1 base, with 3 bases of the junction left unmatched. Per germline, CDR1 ENHRY and CDR2 SYGVKD.

This clone came up once. The V and J genes are TRBV13 and TRBJ1-3, with D possibly matching TRBD1 (5 bases). In germline, CDR1 is PRHDT, CDR2 FYEKMQ (reference sequence). The CDR3 is 19 residues long. Trimming cost V 3 bases and J 4 bases, with 25 bases left between them. The CDR3 bases are TGTGCCAGCAGCTTGGTATTTGTAGGGGACCTGGCGGCGGGAAACACCATATATTTT. This encodes CASSLVFVGDLAAGNTIYF.

J is TRBJ1-5 and V is TRBV2; D unclear. This CDR3 spans 14 amino acids. The V end lost 4 bases, the J end lost 4 bases, and 11 bases lay between the germline ends. Germline values: CDR1 SNHLY, CDR2 FYNNEI. CDR3 nucleotides: TGTGCCAGCAGTGGACAACCTGAAAATCAGCCCCAGCATTTT. Translated: CASSGQPENQPQHF.

V and J are TRBV7-3 and TRBJ2-7; 9 positions match TRBD1. J gave up 2 bases and V 1 base, and 3 bases lay outside the gene matches. The CDR3 is made up of 15 amino acids. Germline lookup yields CDR1 SGHTA and CDR2 FQGTGA. The CDR3 is CASSLSNRGPYEQYF. CDR3 coding DNA: TGTGCCAGCAGCTTAAGTAACAGGGGGCCCTACGAGCAGTACTTC. The full variable domain, with the rest looked up from reference TRBV7-3 and TRBJ2-7, is GAGVSQTPSNKVTEKGKYVELRCDPISGHTALYWYRQSLGQGPEFLIYFQGTGAADDSGLPNDRFFAVRPEGSVSTLKIQRTERGDSAVYLCASSLSNRGPYEQYFGPGTRLTVT.

This chain connects TRBV7-9 to TRBJ2-5; 8 bases are shared with TRBD1. Germline assignment: CDR1 SEHNR and CDR2 FQNEAQ (reference sequence). Losses at the gene ends were 5 bases for V and 4 bases for J; bases not matched to a gene: 6. The CDR3 has 14 amino acids. This CDR3 reads CASSTRTGSETQYF. The CDR3 nucleotides read TGTGCCAGCAGCACCCGGACAGGGTCAGAGACCCAGTACTTC.

The CDR3 coding sequence is TGTGCCAGCAGCAAACTAGAAGGGACTAGCGGGAGCTACAATGAGCAGTTCTTC. Encoded protein: CASSKLEGTSGSYNEQFF. The chain joins TRBV21-1 to TRBJ2-1; the D call in the table, TRBD2, was not verified against the DNA. TRBV21-1 is designated a pseudogene. The CDR3 consists of 18 residues.

This chain links TRBV9 with TRBJ2-7; possible D gene TRBD1, 6 bases. Trimming cost V 0 bases and J 3 bases, with 13 bases left between them. Germline V gene lookup returns CDR1 SGDLS and CDR2 YYNGEE. The CDR3 sequence is 15 residues long. The CDR3 loop reads CASSVETGSSYEQYF. CDR3 coding DNA: TGTGCCAGCAGCGTAGAGACAGGATCTAGCTACGAGCAGTACTTC.

The rearrangement joins TRBV18 to TRBJ1-1; D is perhaps TRBD1 (5 bases). The CDR3 contains 14 residues. V was trimmed by 6 bases and J by 2 bases, leaving 13 bases between them. CDR1 is KGHSH, CDR2 LQKENI, per germline. The CDR3 region has the DNA TGTGCCAGCTCTAGGGGAACAGAAAACACTGAAGCTTTCTTT. The encoded protein is CASSRGTENTEAFF.

The J gene is TRBJ1-1, the V gene TRBV2, with 9 bases matching TRBD1. The CDR3 sequence is 13 residues long. Germline assignment: CDR1 SNHLY and CDR2 FYNNEI. J lost 10 bases, V lost 7 bases, and 10 bases had no gene match. DNA of the CDR3: TGTGCCAGCAATCCCACAGGGGGCGGGGGAGCTTTCTTT. It specifies CASNPTGGGGAFF.

The rearrangement joins TRBV10-3 to TRBJ1-1; D perhaps matches TRBD1 (5 bases). The CDR3 is made up of 13 amino acids. Germline CDR1 and CDR2: ENHRY and SYGVKD. Trimming removed 4 bases from V and 5 bases from J, with 11 bases in between. In nucleotides, the CDR3 is TGTGCCATCAGTGGAGCGGGGCCGACTGAAGCTTTCTTT. It codes for CAISGAGPTEAFF.

The V and J genes are TRBV12-3 or TRBV12-4 and TRBJ1-1; no clear D gene. CDR3 size: 10 residues. Trimming took 7 bases from V and 8 from J, leaving 8 bases between them. This CDR3 reads CASTRVEAFF. CDR3 DNA sequence: TGTGCCAGCACCCGGGTCGAAGCTTTCTTT.

This clone was counted only a few times. The rearrangement links TRBV27 to TRBJ1-5; maybe TRBD1 (5 bases). V gave up 6 bases and J gave up 4 bases, with 13 bases separating them. This CDR3 is built from 14 residues. Germline V lookup: CDR1 MNHEY, CDR2 SMNVEV (reference sequence). The CDR3 region has the DNA TGTGCCAGCAGAGAGGGGCAGGGAAATCAGCCCCAGCATTTT. Its translation: CASREGQGNQPQHF.

This clone was found once. The CDR3 region has the DNA TGTGCCAGCAGTTCCCCCCCGGACAAACTGTTTTTT. The encoded protein is CASSSPPDKLFF. The J gene is TRBJ1-4, the V gene TRBV27; no clear D gene. The V gene lost 4 bases and the J gene lost 11 bases, with 11 bases spanning the gap. This CDR3 comprises 12 residues. CDR1 and CDR2 (germline): MNHEY, SMNVEV (reference sequence).

The rearrangement links TRBV10-2 to TRBJ1-1; the D is unclear. This CDR3 has 14 residues. Germline V gene sequence: CDR1 WSHSY, CDR2 SAAADI. Trimming removed 7 bases from V and 1 base from J, with 13 bases in between. The CDR3 here is CASTRPDRNTEAFF. CDR3 nucleotides: TGCGCCAGCACCCGACCGGACCGGAACACTGAAGCTTTCTTT.

The chain uses TRBV3-1 (or the pseudogene TRBV3-2) and TRBJ2-3, with 11 positions matching TRBD2. The junction had 4 bases not matched to a gene; V was cut back by 0 bases and J by 5 bases. Germline CDR1 reads LGHDT; CDR2 reads YNNKEL (reference sequence). This CDR3 contains 16 residues. The CDR3 coding sequence is TGTGCCAGCAGCCAAGATAGCGGGGGGGCGGTAGATACGCAGTATTTT. It is translated as CASSQDSGGAVDTQYF.

The chain couples TRBV5-1 to TRBJ1-2, with D perhaps TRBD1 (5 bases). The V end was cut by 4 bases, the J end by 3 bases, with 10 bases between. In germline, CDR1 is SGHRS, CDR2 YFSETQ. The CDR3 sequence is 13 residues long. CDR3 coding DNA: TGCGCCAGCAGCCCGGCGGGGGACTATGGCTACACCTTC. It yields the protein CASSPAGDYGYTF.

The chain uses TRBV29-1 and TRBJ1-2; 7 bases are shared with TRBD1. The ends lost 3 bases at V and 8 bases at J; junction bases unmatched: 6. Germline V gives CDR1 SQVTM, CDR2 ANQGSEA. This CDR3 has 12 amino acids. In nucleotides, the CDR3 is TGCAGCGTTGATACAGGGGAAGAGGGCTACACCTTC. Its translation is CSVDTGEEGYTF.

This clone has only a few counts. The V gene is TRBV5-5, the J gene TRBJ1-6, with 9 bases aligning to TRBD1. The CDR3 consists of 16 residues. The ends lost 0 bases at V and 7 bases at J; junction bases unmatched: 5. The germline gives CDR1 SGHKS, CDR2 YYEKEE (reference sequence). Here the CDR3 reads CASSLDPGTGNSPLHF. The DNA of the CDR3 is TGTGCCAGCAGCTTGGACCCCGGGACAGGGAATTCACCCCTCCACTTT.

The table lists this clone with a count of one. The rearrangement joins TRBV3-1 (or the pseudogene TRBV3-2) to TRBJ2-6; no firm D call. Trimming removed 0 bases from V and 0 bases from J, with 3 bases in between. This CDR3 contains 15 residues. Per the germline V gene, CDR1 is LGHDT and CDR2 is YNNKEL (reference sequence). The CDR3 loop is CASSQDSSGANVLTF. The CDR3 DNA reads as TGTGCCAGCAGCCAAGACAGCTCTGGGGCCAACGTCCTGACTTTC.